The entry that follows covers one TCR beta chain sequence. Time point of the sample: peripheral blood 6 weeks after treatment start. The CDR3 contains 16 residues. Trimming removed 3 bases from V and 3 bases from J, with 12 bases in between. From germline, CDR1 is SGHAT and CDR2 FQNNGV. These data belong to a study of PD-L1 blockade in urothelial cancer. At the level of the study: Starting at some point between 2013 and 2014, patients were given atezolizumab (1,200 mg intravenously every 3 weeks). About nine tenths of the roughly 29 patients comprised males who had bladder-origin urothelial cancer.

Data came from immunoSEQ multiplex PCR; TCRdb stores just in-frame clones and leaves some out. Of over 15,000 clones in the sample, around 81% were seen once. The sample in question was PBMCs, obtained around atezolizumab (anti-PD-L1) treatment. The sequence derives from a man aged 50-60 years with urothelial cancer. V gene TRBV11-2 combines with J gene TRBJ1-6; a possible D gene is TRBD1 (6 bases). CDR3 nucleotide sequence: TGTGCCAGCAGCTTCTTGACACAGGGCTATAATTCACCCCTCCACTTT. It is translated as CASSFLTQGYNSPLHF.